The rows below give T cell receptor beta chains drawn from one sample of a study of shared clonotypes between healthy human individuals. The table came from immunoSEQ multiplex PCR; TCRdb's copy has only in-frame clones and leaves some out. The data show over 400,000 clones, roughly 95% seen once. Sequencing was done on a sample of naive CD4+ T cells sorted from blood. The receptors derive from a woman aged 25 to 39 in good health. Each CDR3 is given with its conserved first and last residue. A D gene is named only where the DNA matches it firmly. Clone size is stated in some rows and not others, as once, few, many or a class when expanded.

D: TRBD1
V: TRBV5-1
J: TRBJ1-2
size: -
DNA: TGCGCCAGCGGAGACTCACGACAGGGAGTTAACTATGGCTACACCTTC
CDR3: CASGDSRQGVNYGYTF

D: -
V: TRBV5-6
J: TRBJ1-5
size: -
DNA: TGTGCCAGCAGCTTACGGACAGATCTCTATAGCAATCAGCCCCAGCATTTT
CDR3: CASSLRTDLYSNQPQHF

D: TRBD2
V: TRBV25-1
J: TRBJ2-2
size: few
DNA: TGTGCCAGCAGACCGGGACTAGATTCCGGGGAGCTGTTTTTT
CDR3: CASRPGLDSGELFF

D: -
V: TRBV7-9
J: TRBJ1-2
size: -
DNA: TGTGCCAGCACCTACTTTGAGGACGGCTACACCTTC
CDR3: CASTYFEDGYTF

D: TRBD1
V: TRBV18
J: TRBJ1-2
size: once
DNA: TGTGCCAGCTCAACGGACAGGGGGCCGAACTATGGCTACACCTTC
CDR3: CASSTDRGPNYGYTF

D: TRBD1
V: TRBV28
J: TRBJ2-7
size: -
DNA: TGTGCCAGCAGTTCCTGGACAGGGCTCCCTCCCTACGAGCAGTACTTC
CDR3: CASSSWTGLPPYEQYF

D: -
V: TRBV5-1
J: TRBJ2-5
size: once
DNA: TGCGCCAGCAGCTTGGATCCGGGTGGGGAGACCCAGTACTTC
CDR3: CASSLDPGGETQYF

D: -
V: TRBV19
J: TRBJ2-4
size: -
DNA: TGTGCCAGTAGTATAAGACCAATTCTAGCCAAAAACATTCAGTACTTC
CDR3: CASSIRPILAKNIQYF

D: -
V: TRBV6-5
J: TRBJ2-7
size: -
DNA: TGTGCCAGCAGTTATTCAACACCGGGCCAAGGCTACGAGCAGTACTTC
CDR3: CASSYSTPGQGYEQYF

D: TRBD2
V: TRBV7-9
J: TRBJ2-1
size: -
DNA: TGTGCCAGCAGCTTAACGGCTAGCGGGAGGGCCTTTTTTGAGTTCTTC
CDR3: CASSLTASGRAFFEFF

D: -
V: TRBV5-8
J: TRBJ1-5
size: -
DNA: TGTGCCAGCAGCTTGGGGATCTCAGCTCAGCCCCAGCATTTT
CDR3: CASSLGISAQPQHF

D: TRBD2
V: TRBV14
J: TRBJ2-7
size: -
DNA: TGTGCCAGCAGCATGAGAGTTTCGGGCACTAGCGGGAATGACGAGCAGTACTTC
CDR3: CASSMRVSGTSGNDEQYF

D: -
V: TRBV10-2
J: TRBJ2-1
size: -
DNA: TGCGCCAGCAGGCCCCCCGGGACAAATCTAAACAATGAGCAGTTCTTC
CDR3: CASRPPGTNLNNEQFF

D: TRBD2
V: TRBV5-1
J: TRBJ2-7
size: once
DNA: TGCGCCAGCAGCCCGCCGGGACTAGCGGACACCTACGAGCAGTACTTC
CDR3: CASSPPGLADTYEQYF

D: -
V: TRBV5-1
J: TRBJ2-7
size: -
DNA: TGCGCCAGCAGCAGGGGCCCCGAGCAGTACTTC
CDR3: CASSRGPEQYF

D: -
V: TRBV2
J: TRBJ2-7
size: -
DNA: TGTGCCAGCAGGAAGGCCTACTCCGAGCAGTACTTC
CDR3: CASRKAYSEQYF

D: -
V: TRBV7-2
J: TRBJ2-7
size: -
DNA: TGTGCCAGCAGCCTCGGGGGCCGCTCCTACGAGCAGTACTTC
CDR3: CASSLGGRSYEQYF

D: -
V: TRBV28
J: TRBJ2-5
size: -
DNA: TGTGCCAGCAGTTCACAGAGCTTCCTAGGGGAGACCCAGTACTTC
CDR3: CASSSQSFLGETQYF

D: -
V: TRBV11-2
J: TRBJ2-4
size: -
DNA: TGTGCCAGCAGCTTATTTTCTAGCACCCACATTCAGTACTTC
CDR3: CASSLFSSTHIQYF

D: TRBD2
V: TRBV11-2
J: TRBJ2-2
size: -
DNA: TGTGCCAGCAGCTTAGATCGGCTAGCGGGAGCGAACACCGGGGAGCTGTTTTTT
CDR3: CASSLDRLAGANTGELFF

D: TRBD2
V: TRBV19
J: TRBJ2-7
size: -
DNA: TGTGCCAGTAGTGTAGGGACTAGCGGTCCCTACGAGCAGTACTTC
CDR3: CASSVGTSGPYEQYF

D: -
V: TRBV7-5
J: TRBJ2-7
size: few
DNA: TGCCCAGGACAGGGGGCGTCCTACGAGCAGTACTTC
CDR3: CPGQGASYEQYF

D: -
V: TRBV6-5
J: TRBJ2-3
size: -
DNA: TGTGCCAGCAGTTCAACAGCCAGCACAGATACGCAGTATTTT
CDR3: CASSSTASTDTQYF

D: -
V: TRBV18
J: TRBJ2-3
size: -
DNA: TGTGCCAGCTCACAAACAGCAGATACGCAGTATTTT
CDR3: CASSQTADTQYF

D: -
V: TRBV6-4
J: TRBJ2-2
size: few
DNA: TGTGCCAGCAGTGGACAATCCACCGGGGAGCTGTTTTTT
CDR3: CASSGQSTGELFF

D: TRBD2
V: TRBV5-1
J: TRBJ2-2
size: -
DNA: TGCGCCAGCCGTCCTCTAGCGGGAGCGGTCGGGGAGCTGTTTTTT
CDR3: CASRPLAGAVGELFF

D: -
V: TRBV19
J: TRBJ1-2
size: -
DNA: TGTGCCAGTAGCGTACAGACAGGCTATGGCTACACCTTC
CDR3: CASSVQTGYGYTF

D: TRBD1
V: TRBV19
J: TRBJ2-1
size: once
DNA: TGTGCCAGTAGCCGGGACAGGGTTGATGAGCAGTTCTTC
CDR3: CASSRDRVDEQFF

D: -
V: TRBV10-3
J: TRBJ2-4
size: -
DNA: TGTGCCATCCAATGGACTACACTAGCCAAAAACATTCAGTACTTC
CDR3: CAIQWTTLAKNIQYF

D: TRBD2
V: TRBV11-2
J: TRBJ2-7
size: -
DNA: TGTGCCAGCAGCGACTCTAGCGGGAGGCGAAGGGAGCAGTACTTC
CDR3: CASSDSSGRRREQYF

D: TRBD2
V: TRBV18
J: TRBJ2-7
size: -
DNA: TGTGCCAGCTCACCCCAAGAAGTTAGCGGGAAGTCGGACGAGCAGTACTTC
CDR3: CASSPQEVSGKSDEQYF

D: TRBD2
V: TRBV29-1
J: TRBJ2-5
size: -
DNA: TGCAGCGTTGTTGTTGTGGGGGGACTAGCGGGAGACGGTGGGCAAGAGACCCAGTACTTC
CDR3: CSVVVVGGLAGDGGQETQYF

D: -
V: TRBV5-1
J: TRBJ2-5
size: -
DNA: TGCGCCAGCAGCTTGGGTGACTTTCTAGAGACCCAGTACTTC
CDR3: CASSLGDFLETQYF

D: TRBD2
V: TRBV11-2
J: TRBJ2-7
size: -
DNA: TGTGCCAGCAGCCTCAAACTAGCGGGAGTAGTCGAGCAGTACTTC
CDR3: CASSLKLAGVVEQYF

D: TRBD1
V: TRBV28
J: TRBJ1-4
size: -
DNA: TGTGCCAGCAGTACCGGGACAGTGAATGAAAAACTGTTTTTT
CDR3: CASSTGTVNEKLFF

D: -
V: TRBV11-2
J: TRBJ2-7
size: -
DNA: TGTGCCAGCAGCTTCGGAAAGGGGTATTTATTCTACGAGCAGTACTTC
CDR3: CASSFGKGYLFYEQYF

D: TRBD1
V: TRBV28
J: TRBJ2-3
size: -
DNA: TGTGCCAGCAGTTTGCTACAGGGGGCCCTCACAGATACGCAGTATTTT
CDR3: CASSLLQGALTDTQYF

D: -
V: TRBV27
J: TRBJ1-5
size: -
DNA: TGTGCCAGCAGTCGACAGCGAGCTGGGATGCTCCAGCATTTT
CDR3: CASSRQRAGMLQHF

D: -
V: TRBV5-1
J: TRBJ2-7
size: once
DNA: TGCGCCAGCAGCTCGGATCCCCCGGGGGTCCCATCCTACGAGCAGTACTTC
CDR3: CASSSDPPGVPSYEQYF

D: -
V: TRBV10-2
J: TRBJ2-3
size: once
DNA: TGCGCCAGCAAGTCTAGCACAGATACGCAGTATTTT
CDR3: CASKSSTDTQYF

D: -
V: TRBV5-6
J: TRBJ2-7
size: -
DNA: TGTGCCAGCAGCCTACGGGGGAGAACGTACGAGCAGTACTTC
CDR3: CASSLRGRTYEQYF

D: -
V: TRBV12-5
J: TRBJ1-1
size: few
DNA: TGTGCTAGTGGTTTGGTAGGGTGGGGCGGGGATAAGACTGAAGCTTTCTTT
CDR3: CASGLVGWGGDKTEAFF

D: -
V: TRBV6-1
J: TRBJ1-1
size: -
DNA: TGTGCCAGCATCCGGGGGCGGCGGATGAACACTGAAGCTTTCTTT
CDR3: CASIRGRRMNTEAFF

D: -
V: TRBV6-6
J: TRBJ1-3
size: once
DNA: TGTGCCAGCAGCCCGAGCCACAGCTCTGGAAACACCATATATTTT
CDR3: CASSPSHSSGNTIYF

D: -
V: TRBV28
J: TRBJ2-7
size: -
DNA: TGTGCCAGCAGTTTGGGGGGAACACCCGTCTACGAGCAGTACTTC
CDR3: CASSLGGTPVYEQYF

D: -
V: TRBV4-1
J: TRBJ1-1
size: few
DNA: TGCGCCAGCAGCCAGGGGTACACTGAAGCTTTCTTT
CDR3: CASSQGYTEAFF

D: -
V: TRBV28
J: TRBJ1-2
size: once
DNA: TGTGCCAGCAGTTTTAGCGGGGGAAGGAACTATGGCTACACCTTC
CDR3: CASSFSGGRNYGYTF

D: TRBD2
V: TRBV6-5
J: TRBJ2-4
size: -
DNA: TGTGCCAGCAGTTCTCGAACTAGCGGAGAAAACATTCAGTACTTC
CDR3: CASSSRTSGENIQYF

D: TRBD1
V: TRBV28
J: TRBJ2-2
size: -
DNA: TGTGCCAGCAGTTCGCCTCGGGGCAGGGGGCTAGCCGGGGAGCTGTTTTTT
CDR3: CASSSPRGRGLAGELFF

D: -
V: TRBV19
J: TRBJ1-1
size: -
DNA: TGTGCCAGTAGTCAATCGTGGACTGAAGCTTTCTTT
CDR3: CASSQSWTEAFF

D: TRBD1
V: TRBV9
J: TRBJ2-2
size: -
DNA: TGTGCCAGCAGCCCCTACGGACAGGGGCAGGTTTTCGCCGGGGAGCTGTTTTTT
CDR3: CASSPYGQGQVFAGELFF

D: -
V: TRBV5-6
J: TRBJ2-7
size: once
DNA: TGTGCCAGCAGCACCGGTAAAACAGGGACGCGGGAGCAGTACTTC
CDR3: CASSTGKTGTREQYF

D: -
V: TRBV4-1
J: TRBJ2-1
size: -
DNA: TGCGCCAGCAGCCAAGAACCCCAACCCAGTAATGAGCAGTTCTTC
CDR3: CASSQEPQPSNEQFF

D: -
V: TRBV27
J: TRBJ1-1
size: once
DNA: TGTGCCAGCAGTGGAGATATGAACACTGAAGCTTTCTTT
CDR3: CASSGDMNTEAFF

D: -
V: TRBV7-9
J: TRBJ1-1
size: -
DNA: TGTGCCAGCAGCTTACCAGGACGGGGGTCCTCCACCAGGGCTTTCTTT
CDR3: CASSLPGRGSSTRAFF

D: -
V: TRBV5-1
J: TRBJ1-4
size: -
DNA: TGCGCCAGCCGGAGGGCGTCTAATGAAAAACTGTTTTTT
CDR3: CASRRASNEKLFF